Listed below are T cell receptor beta chains from one sample, sequenced in a study of blood T cell repertoires in COVID-19. The protocol was immunoSEQ multiplex PCR, while the TCRdb copy is restricted to in-frame clones and leaves out a portion. Here the sample spans approximately 180,000 clones, around 82% being singletons. The sequenced sample consisted of PBMCs or T cells enriched from blood (not recorded which). The receptors come from a woman aged 55-69 years with acute COVID-19. The CDR3 runs from the conserved cysteine through the conserved F or W. The order of the fields is J gene, V gene, clone size, CDR3 protein. Rows give clone size only sometimes, using once, few, many, or a class for an expanded clone.

j_gene: TRBJ2-1
v_gene: TRBV5-4
abundance: -
CDR3aa: CASSLGTSGNNEQFF

j_gene: TRBJ2-7
v_gene: TRBV6-2/TRBV6-3
abundance: -
CDR3aa: CASSYPPWRAYEQYF

j_gene: TRBJ1-3
v_gene: TRBV3-1/TRBV3-2
abundance: -
CDR3aa: CASSQDQVSGNTIYF

j_gene: TRBJ2-6
v_gene: TRBV21-1
abundance: -
CDR3aa: CASSKVVPHGANVLTF

j_gene: TRBJ2-3
v_gene: TRBV30
abundance: many
CDR3aa: CAWGRRLGAGDTQYF

j_gene: TRBJ2-7
v_gene: TRBV6-2/TRBV6-3
abundance: -
CDR3aa: CASSETGTGIYEQYF

j_gene: TRBJ2-3
v_gene: TRBV5-4
abundance: -
CDR3aa: CASSQGVTTDTQYF

j_gene: TRBJ1-1
v_gene: TRBV6-5
abundance: -
CDR3aa: CASSWAQYGGVAEAFF

j_gene: TRBJ2-1
v_gene: TRBV9
abundance: -
CDR3aa: CASSTGGSNEQFF

j_gene: TRBJ1-2
v_gene: TRBV27
abundance: -
CDR3aa: CASSSDRGDYGYTF

j_gene: TRBJ1-1
v_gene: TRBV18
abundance: -
CDR3aa: CASSATGSNTEAFF

j_gene: TRBJ1-2
v_gene: TRBV15
abundance: -
CDR3aa: CATSPRQNYGYTF

j_gene: TRBJ2-2
v_gene: TRBV4-2
abundance: -
CDR3aa: CASSRKASGSREELFF

j_gene: TRBJ1-5
v_gene: TRBV6-5
abundance: few
CDR3aa: CASSYVQGAVGHF

j_gene: TRBJ1-1
v_gene: TRBV27
abundance: -
CDR3aa: CASSYRGLSGTEAFF

j_gene: TRBJ1-2
v_gene: TRBV7-9
abundance: once
CDR3aa: CASSLESLLGYTF

j_gene: TRBJ1-2
v_gene: TRBV9
abundance: -
CDR3aa: CASSPRWRGHGYTF

j_gene: TRBJ1-3
v_gene: TRBV11-2
abundance: many
CDR3aa: CASSLQPVAGNTIYF

j_gene: TRBJ2-1
v_gene: TRBV11-2
abundance: -
CDR3aa: CASSVGLAGNEQFF

j_gene: TRBJ2-2
v_gene: TRBV9
abundance: -
CDR3aa: CASSPRGRGTGELFF

j_gene: TRBJ1-5
v_gene: TRBV18
abundance: -
CDR3aa: CASSHNLGRGQDQPQHF

j_gene: TRBJ1-2
v_gene: TRBV5-4
abundance: -
CDR3aa: CASSFPAGGNYGYTF

j_gene: TRBJ1-2
v_gene: TRBV7-8
abundance: -
CDR3aa: CASSPLSYGYTF

j_gene: TRBJ1-1
v_gene: TRBV19
abundance: -
CDR3aa: CASTNFRVLRAFF

j_gene: TRBJ1-2
v_gene: TRBV15
abundance: -
CDR3aa: CATSPRQGPSYGYTF

j_gene: TRBJ2-1
v_gene: TRBV9
abundance: -
CDR3aa: CASSPGTSFVDEQFF

j_gene: TRBJ1-2
v_gene: TRBV6-5
abundance: -
CDR3aa: CASSSGQGQFYGYTF

j_gene: TRBJ1-1
v_gene: TRBV19
abundance: few
CDR3aa: CASSIRQGNTEAFF

j_gene: TRBJ2-7
v_gene: TRBV11-2
abundance: -
CDR3aa: CASSAGAYEQYF

j_gene: TRBJ1-3
v_gene: TRBV19
abundance: -
CDR3aa: CASSSPGQGRYTIYF

j_gene: TRBJ1-2
v_gene: TRBV7-9
abundance: -
CDR3aa: CATGLNYGYTF

j_gene: TRBJ2-1
v_gene: TRBV24-1
abundance: -
CDR3aa: CATSDLPGTGYNEQFF

j_gene: TRBJ2-1
v_gene: TRBV7-8
abundance: -
CDR3aa: CASSPELAGGFRQFF

j_gene: TRBJ1-1
v_gene: TRBV2
abundance: -
CDR3aa: CATSNRGTGSGTEAFF

j_gene: TRBJ2-2
v_gene: TRBV5-4
abundance: once
CDR3aa: CASSLDALGVTGELFF

j_gene: TRBJ1-1
v_gene: TRBV9
abundance: few
CDR3aa: CASSDRGLNTEAFF

j_gene: TRBJ1-2
v_gene: TRBV4-1
abundance: -
CDR3aa: CASSQRDLTNYGYTF

j_gene: TRBJ1-2
v_gene: TRBV10-1
abundance: -
CDR3aa: CASTGQGNYGYTF

j_gene: TRBJ2-3
v_gene: TRBV3-1/TRBV3-2
abundance: few
CDR3aa: CASSLQHLLAGVDTQYF

j_gene: TRBJ1-3
v_gene: TRBV24-1
abundance: -
CDR3aa: CATSDWGLKPTIYF

j_gene: TRBJ2-6
v_gene: TRBV21-1
abundance: -
CDR3aa: CASSPSGQGALSPLSGANVLTF

j_gene: TRBJ2-5
v_gene: TRBV10-2
abundance: -
CDR3aa: CASSESGGRGGKETQYF

j_gene: TRBJ1-2
v_gene: TRBV29-1
abundance: -
CDR3aa: CSVGGPSYGYTF

j_gene: TRBJ1-4
v_gene: TRBV15
abundance: -
CDR3aa: CATRGTGHEKLFF

j_gene: TRBJ1-6
v_gene: TRBV9
abundance: few
CDR3aa: CASSVELFNSPLHF

j_gene: TRBJ1-5
v_gene: TRBV5-1
abundance: -
CDR3aa: CASAAGTGNQPQHF

j_gene: TRBJ1-3
v_gene: TRBV6-1
abundance: -
CDR3aa: CASSELRWNTIYF

j_gene: TRBJ2-1
v_gene: TRBV27
abundance: -
CDR3aa: CASSPSRVLEQFF

j_gene: TRBJ2-1
v_gene: TRBV10-3
abundance: once
CDR3aa: CAISELAGEQFF

j_gene: TRBJ2-5
v_gene: TRBV7-2
abundance: -
CDR3aa: CASSLVGQGAQETQYF

j_gene: TRBJ2-6
v_gene: TRBV2
abundance: -
CDR3aa: CASVSGANVLTF

j_gene: TRBJ2-7
v_gene: TRBV7-2
abundance: once
CDR3aa: CASSLDSGSSYEQYF

j_gene: TRBJ2-6
v_gene: TRBV5-1
abundance: -
CDR3aa: CASRPQVSSGANVLTF

j_gene: TRBJ2-5
v_gene: TRBV19
abundance: -
CDR3aa: CASKGVETQYF

j_gene: TRBJ1-5
v_gene: TRBV7-2
abundance: -
CDR3aa: CASSLGRNQPQHF

j_gene: TRBJ1-1
v_gene: TRBV4-3
abundance: -
CDR3aa: CASRAGEAWNTEAFF

j_gene: TRBJ2-7
v_gene: TRBV7-2
abundance: -
CDR3aa: CASSAKTGSVYEQYF

j_gene: TRBJ2-2
v_gene: TRBV25-1
abundance: -
CDR3aa: CASSGRDFETGELFF

j_gene: TRBJ2-2
v_gene: TRBV28
abundance: -
CDR3aa: CASSLKRLGGITGELFF